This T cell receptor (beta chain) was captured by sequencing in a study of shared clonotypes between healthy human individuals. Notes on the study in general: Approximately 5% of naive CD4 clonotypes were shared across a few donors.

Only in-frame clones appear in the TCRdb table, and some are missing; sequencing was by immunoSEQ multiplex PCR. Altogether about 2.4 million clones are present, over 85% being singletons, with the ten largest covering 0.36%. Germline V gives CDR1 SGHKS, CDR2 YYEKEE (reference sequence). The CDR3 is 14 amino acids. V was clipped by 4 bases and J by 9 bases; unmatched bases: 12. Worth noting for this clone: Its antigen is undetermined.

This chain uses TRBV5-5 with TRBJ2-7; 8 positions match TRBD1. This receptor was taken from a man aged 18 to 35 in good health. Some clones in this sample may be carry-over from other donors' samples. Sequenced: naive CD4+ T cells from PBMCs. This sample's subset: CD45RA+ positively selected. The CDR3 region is CASSTEGQGRWQYF. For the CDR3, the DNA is TGTGCCAGCAGCACTGAAGGACAGGGACGGTGGCAGTACTTC.